This TCR beta chain comes out of a study of identical twins. Study-level results: A lower insertion count was a feature of abundant cord blood beta clonotypes, with no such feature in memory repertoires. Out-of-frame alpha sequences common to twins were enriched for low generation probability. Where beta out-of-frame sequences were concerned, excess twin sharing was weaker. Possibly, invariant MAIT and iNKT cells partly confounded zero-insertion analyses.

TCRdb fed the 5' RACE reads into MiXCR, producing one record per CDR3 protein. The sample lists approximately 600,000 distinct CDR3 sequences, 7.1% occurring once. Details on this clonotype: The antigen remains unidentified.

The same data also contributed to another study, on yellow fever vaccine responses in identical twins.

The sample comprised PBMCs. The receptor comes from a woman aged 18 to 35 in good health.

CDR3 bases: TGCGCCAGCAGCCCGCCTCTGGGGGTATATACGCAGTATTTT. Its protein product is CASSPPLGVYTQYF. The chain uses TRBV5-1 and TRBJ2-3; D tentatively reads TRBD1 or TRBD2 (5 bases each). The germline V gene has CDR1 SGHRS and CDR2 YFSETQ. Trimming removed 4 bases from V and 7 bases from J, with 16 bases in between. CDR3 length equals 14 residues.